This TCR beta chain originates from a study of beta chain features in type 1 diabetes. Findings and limits, study-wide: Significant though moderate, a shortening of TCRB CDR3s appeared in all four CD4+ subsets of Type 1 diabetes patients.

With regard to this clone: What it recognizes is unknown.

The CDR3 length is 14 residues. V gave up 3 bases and J gave up 5 bases, with 13 bases separating them. Germline loops: CDR1 LGHNT, CDR2 FRNRAP. Expressed TCRB transcripts were sequenced, since all the RNA that had been isolated was reverse transcribed. Some clones are missing from TCRdb's copy, which holds only in-frame ones; the method was immunoSEQ multiplex PCR. Among under 900,000 clones listed, 17% were seen once. The sample taken for sequencing was naive CD4+ T cells from blood. This rearrangement joins TRBV12-5 to TRBJ1-2; D gene unclear. This clonotype was sampled from a young woman in good health. The CDR3 DNA is TGTGCTAGTGGTTTCATCGGGGTAGAGTATGGCTACACCTTC. It encodes CASGFIGVEYGYTF.